The present T cell receptor beta chain was sequenced within a study of CD8 T cells in Susac syndrome. Random hexamers were used to reverse transcribe about 0.45 to 1 ug of RNA. Coverage of TCR beta CDR3 amplification by immunoSEQ multiplex PCR extended to 54 Vbeta and 13 Jbeta. TCRdb passed the immunoSEQ multiplex PCR reads through MiXCR, listing each CDR3 protein once. Of about 280,000 distinct CDR3 sequences listed, roughly 84% are singletons. This clonotype was detected only a few times. Trimming cost V 2 bases and J 0 bases, with 9 bases left between them. The CDR3 length is 14 residues. The germline V gene encodes CDR1 SGHRS and CDR2 YFSETQ.

V is TRBV5-1 and J is TRBJ2-7, with no clear D. The source of this sequence is a human donor with multiple sclerosis. Sample: CD8+ T cells from PBMCs. The CDR3: CASSFSSGSYEQYF. In DNA, the CDR3 is TGCGCCAGCAGCTTTTCTAGTGGCTCCTACGAGCAGTACTTC.